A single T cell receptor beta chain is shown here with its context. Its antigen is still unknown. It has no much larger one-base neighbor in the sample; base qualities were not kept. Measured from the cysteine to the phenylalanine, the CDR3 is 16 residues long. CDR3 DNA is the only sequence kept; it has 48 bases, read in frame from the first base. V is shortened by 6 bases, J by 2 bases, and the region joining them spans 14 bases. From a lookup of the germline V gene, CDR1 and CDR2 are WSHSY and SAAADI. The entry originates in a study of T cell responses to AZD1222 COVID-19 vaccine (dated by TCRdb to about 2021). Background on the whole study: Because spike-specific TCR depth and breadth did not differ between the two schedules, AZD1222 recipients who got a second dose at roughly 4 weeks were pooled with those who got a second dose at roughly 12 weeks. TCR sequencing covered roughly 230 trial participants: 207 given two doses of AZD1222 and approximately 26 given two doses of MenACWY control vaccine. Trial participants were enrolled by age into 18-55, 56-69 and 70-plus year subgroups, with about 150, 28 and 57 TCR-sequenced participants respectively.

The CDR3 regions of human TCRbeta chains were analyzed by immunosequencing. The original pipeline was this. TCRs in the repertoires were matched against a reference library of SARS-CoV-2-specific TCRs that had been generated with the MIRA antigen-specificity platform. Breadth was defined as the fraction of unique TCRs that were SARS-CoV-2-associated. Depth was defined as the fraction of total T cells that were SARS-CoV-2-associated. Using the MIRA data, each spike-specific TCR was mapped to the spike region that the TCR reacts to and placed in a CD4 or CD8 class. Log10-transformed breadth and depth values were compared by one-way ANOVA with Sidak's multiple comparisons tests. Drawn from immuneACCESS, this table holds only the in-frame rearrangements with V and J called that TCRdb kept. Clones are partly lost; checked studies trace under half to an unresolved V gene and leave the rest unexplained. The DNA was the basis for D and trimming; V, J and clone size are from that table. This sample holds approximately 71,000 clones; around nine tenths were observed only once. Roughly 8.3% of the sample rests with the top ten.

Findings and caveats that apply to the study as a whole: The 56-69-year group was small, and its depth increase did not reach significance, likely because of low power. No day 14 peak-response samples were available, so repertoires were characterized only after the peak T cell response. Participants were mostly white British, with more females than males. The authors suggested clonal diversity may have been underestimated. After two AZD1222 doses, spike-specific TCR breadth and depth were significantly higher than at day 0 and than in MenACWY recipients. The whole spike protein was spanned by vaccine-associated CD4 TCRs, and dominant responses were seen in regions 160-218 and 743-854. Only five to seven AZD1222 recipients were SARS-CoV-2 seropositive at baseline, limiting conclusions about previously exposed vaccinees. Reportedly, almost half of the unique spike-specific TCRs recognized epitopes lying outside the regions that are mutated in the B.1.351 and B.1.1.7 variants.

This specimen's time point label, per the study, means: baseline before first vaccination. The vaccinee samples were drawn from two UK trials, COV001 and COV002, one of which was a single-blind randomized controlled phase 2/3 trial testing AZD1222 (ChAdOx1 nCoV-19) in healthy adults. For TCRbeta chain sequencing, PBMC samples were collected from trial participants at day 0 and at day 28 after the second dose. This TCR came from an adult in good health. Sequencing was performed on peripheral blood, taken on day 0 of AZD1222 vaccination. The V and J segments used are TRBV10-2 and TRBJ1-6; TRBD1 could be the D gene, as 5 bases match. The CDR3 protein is CASRGDSWAYNSPLHF. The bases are TGCGCCAGCAGGGGTGACAGTTGGGCCTATAATTCACCCCTCCACTTT.